The clone carrying this TCR beta chain was seen more than once but under ten times. Its antigen is not known. The CDR3 is made up of 17 amino acids. Trimming took off 5 bases at V and 8 bases at J, with 27 bases between the two ends. CDR1 and CDR2 (germline): LGHNT, FRNRAP. The data stem from a study of T cell repertoires in cytomegalovirus infection. Study at large: In public TCR beta signatures, there were indications of both CMV infection and matching HLA type. Regarding the study as a whole: The ex vivo response was dominated by HLA-C-restricted CMV-specific TCR beta clonotypes. Summed public TCR beta family frequency identified CMV carriers bearing the relevant HLA.

TCRdb ran MiXCR on the reads and lists one entry per CDR3 protein. The sample has about 130,000 distinct CDR3 sequences, roughly a quarter seen once. The sequence was obtained from a human donor in good health (CMV status not recorded). Some clones in this sample may be carry-over from other donors' samples. The sample consisted of PBMCs, sequenced either directly or after in vitro stimulation (not recorded which). This chain uses TRBV12-5 with TRBJ1-2, with D tentatively TRBD1 (5 bases). DNA of the CDR3: TGTGCTAGTGGTCCCGACTGGACGGAGGGGACCGCGGACGGCTACACCTTC. This translates into CASGPDWTEGTADGYTF.